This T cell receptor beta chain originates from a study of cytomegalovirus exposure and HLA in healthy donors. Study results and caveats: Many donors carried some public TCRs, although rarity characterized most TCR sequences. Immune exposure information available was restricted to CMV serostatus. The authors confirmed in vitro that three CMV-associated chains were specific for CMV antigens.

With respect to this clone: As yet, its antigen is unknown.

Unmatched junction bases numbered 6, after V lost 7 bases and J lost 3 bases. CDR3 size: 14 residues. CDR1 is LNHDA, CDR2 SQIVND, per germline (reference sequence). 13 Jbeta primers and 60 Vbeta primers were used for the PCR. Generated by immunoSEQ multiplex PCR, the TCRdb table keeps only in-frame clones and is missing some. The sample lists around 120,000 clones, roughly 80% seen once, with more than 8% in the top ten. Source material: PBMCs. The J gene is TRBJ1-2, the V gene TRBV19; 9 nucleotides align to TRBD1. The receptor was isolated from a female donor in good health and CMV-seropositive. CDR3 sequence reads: CASTTTGGDYGYTF. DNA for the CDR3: TGTGCCAGTACTACGACAGGGGGGGACTATGGCTACACCTTC.